A single sample gave rise to the 9 T cell receptor beta chains below, sequenced in a study of spatial heterogeneity in lung cancer. TCRdb processed the 5' RACE reads anew with MiXCR; each CDR3 protein has one entry. In the table there are some 16,000 distinct CDR3 sequences, 6% to 7.5% of which are singletons. The study, taken as a whole, reports: Mutation counts in tumors were tracked by counts of expanded intratumoral alpha and beta TCRs.

Time point reported: sample taken at primary tumor resection. These receptors' antigens are unknown. The sample was lung tumor tissue, taken at surgery. These receptors all come from a female donor with early-stage non-small cell lung cancer.

This clonotype was detected only a few times. Since it is a stray read in a library aimed at alpha chains, this beta chain has a size that is not meaningful. The V call is TRBV5-1, the J call TRBJ2-3, with TRBD1 matching over 9 bases. The J segment lost 2 bases and the V segment lost 3 bases, leaving 1 base of the junction unmatched. The CDR3 sequence is 14 residues long. The V gene's germline CDR1 is SGHRS and CDR2 YFSETQ. In nucleotides, the CDR3 is TGCGCCAGCAGCTGGACAGGGGTCACAGATACGCAGTATTTT. Translating gives CASSWTGVTDTQYF.

This clonotype was detected ten times or more. This beta chain is a stray sequence in a library constructed for alpha chains; its clone size is not meaningful. This chain links TRBV10-3 with TRBJ1-3; the D is unclear. With 5 bases removed from V and 7 bases from J, the gap between germline ends came to 21 bases. Germline V gene sequence: CDR1 ENHRY, CDR2 SYGVKD. This CDR3 has 16 amino acids. The CDR3 spells CAISLSLHLLENTIYF. DNA for the CDR3: TGTGCCATCAGTCTTTCCTTACACCTCCTGGAGAACACCATATATTTT.

This clonotype has a count of ten or more. This beta chain slipped into a library made for alpha chains as a stray read, so its size is not meaningful. The chain carries TRBV3-1 and TRBJ2-3; TRBD2 agrees at 11 bases. CDR3 size: 17 residues. Germline CDR1 LGHDT, CDR2 YNNKEL (reference sequence). V lost 4 bases, J lost 2 bases, and 8 bases stayed unmatched. For the CDR3, the DNA is TGTGCCAGCAGCCCCTTTGCTAGCGGGGGGACCACAGATACGCAGTATTTT. Amino acids: CASSPFASGGTTDTQYF.

The sample holds many counts of this clonotype. This beta chain represents an off-target read in a library built for alpha chains; its size is of limited meaning. V is TRBV28 and J is TRBJ1-5; 7 bases agree with TRBD1. V lost 4 bases to trimming and J lost 2 bases; unmatched junction nucleotides: 14. The CDR3 sequence is 18 residues long. The V gene's germline CDR1 is MDHEN and CDR2 SYDVKM. CDR3 coding DNA: TGTGCCAGCAGTTCCCCGGGACAGCAAAAGCTGCGCAATCAGCCCCAGCATTTT. Protein product: CASSSPGQQKLRNQPQHF.

The sample holds many counts of this clonotype. Found in a library prepared for alpha chains, this beta chain is an off-target read, and its abundance has little meaning. The chain has TRBV15 and TRBJ1-2, with D possibly TRBD1 on 6 matching bases. This CDR3 is built from 16 residues. The germline V and J ends were trimmed by 0 bases and 4 bases, with 15 bases remaining between them. Per germline, CDR1 LNHNV and CDR2 YYDKDF (reference sequence). The CDR3 protein is CATSRDRGRGAYGYTF. CDR3 DNA sequence: TGTGCCACCAGCAGAGATCGGGGCAGGGGAGCCTATGGCTACACCTTC.

By frequency in the sample, this clonotype is medium-sized (0.01 to 0.1%). As an off-target read in a library built for alpha chains, this beta chain has a frequency of little significance. The J gene is TRBJ2-3, the V gene TRBV5-1; 9 positions match TRBD1. The V gene's germline CDR1 is SGHRS and CDR2 YFSETQ. This CDR3 comprises 13 residues. Trimming at V came to 8 bases and at J to 3 bases, leaving 4 bases not matched to a gene. The CDR3 reads CAREDRGTDTQYF. As DNA, the CDR3 is TGCGCCAGGGAGGACAGGGGAACAGATACGCAGTATTTT.

This clonotype was counted at least ten times. The CDR3 carries no conserved terminal phenylalanine or tryptophan, so it likely arises from a read error. Because the CDR3's place on the DNA is in doubt, the DNA is left out and the CDR3 is given as listed by TCRdb. This beta chain is an unintended read in a library built for alpha chains; its size means little. The chain carries TRBV7-6 and TRBJ2-3; the D segment call TRBD2 is taken from the table without a DNA check. The V gene's germline CDR1 is SGHVS and CDR2 FNYEAQ. The CDR3 totals 13 residues, both ends included. The CDR3 reads CASSYKAGAQVFV.

In this sample, this clonotype turned up a few times. This beta chain is an off-target read within a library intended for alpha chains, so its frequency means little. The chain joins TRBV28 to TRBJ1-6; 8 bases match TRBD1. V shed 5 bases and J 6 bases; nucleotides not matched to a gene: 12. Germline assignment: CDR1 MDHEN and CDR2 SYDVKM. CDR3 size: 17 residues. CDR3 sequence reads: CASSPPGQEIPNSPLHF. The DNA of the CDR3 is TGTGCCAGCAGTCCGCCGGGACAGGAAATCCCTAATTCACCCCTCCACTTT.

This clonotype was recorded a few times. Found in a library prepared for alpha chains, this beta chain is an off-target read, and its abundance has little meaning. The V call is TRBV7-8, the J call TRBJ2-1; TRBD2 matches 11 bases. The length of the CDR3 is 15 residues. In germline, CDR1 is SGHVS, CDR2 FQNEAQ. V shed 5 bases, J shed 6 bases, and the junction held 6 bases outside the gene matches. The CDR3 DNA reads TGTGCCAGCAGCCAGGGACTAGCGGCGGCCAATGAGCAGTTCTTC. Protein product: CASSQGLAAANEQFF.